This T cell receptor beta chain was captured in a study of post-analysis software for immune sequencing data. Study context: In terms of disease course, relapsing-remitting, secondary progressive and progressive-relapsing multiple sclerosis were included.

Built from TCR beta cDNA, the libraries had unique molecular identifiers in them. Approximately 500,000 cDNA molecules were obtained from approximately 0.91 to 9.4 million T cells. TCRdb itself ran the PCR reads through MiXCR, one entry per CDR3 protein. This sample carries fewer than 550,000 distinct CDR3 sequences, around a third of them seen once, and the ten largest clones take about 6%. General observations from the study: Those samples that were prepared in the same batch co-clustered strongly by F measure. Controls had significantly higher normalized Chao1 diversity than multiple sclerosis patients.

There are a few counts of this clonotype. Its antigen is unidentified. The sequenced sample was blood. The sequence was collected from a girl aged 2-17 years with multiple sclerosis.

Here the CDR3 reads CATQSTAGSTDTQYF. The CDR3, as DNA: TGTGCCACCCAATCGACGGCGGGGAGCACAGATACGCAGTATTTT. This chain connects TRBV24-1 to TRBJ2-3; D may be TRBD2 (6 bases). V shed 9 bases and J shed 0 bases, with 15 bases lying between them. The germline CDR1 and CDR2 sequences are KGHDR and SFDVKD. The CDR3 loop spans 15 amino acids.